Listed here are 17 T cell receptor beta chains from one sample, sequenced in a study of blood T cell repertoires in COVID-19. Profiled with immunoSEQ multiplex PCR; TCRdb holds only in-frame clones, not every one. Here the sample spans about 270,000 clones, more than 80% being singletons. The sample consisted of PBMCs or T cells enriched from blood (not recorded which). These receptors came from a woman aged 18-30 years who had recovered from COVID-19.

The rearrangement uses TRBV5-1 and TRBJ1-6; D gene unclear. CDR3 length: 15 residues. Germline-derived CDR1 and CDR2 are SGHRS and YFSETQ. V was clipped by 0 bases and J by 4 bases, with 8 bases between them. The CDR3 spells CASSLDGVYNSPLHF. The CDR3 DNA reads TGCGCCAGCAGCTTGGACGGGGTTTATAATTCACCCCTCCACTTT. The full variable domain, rest sourced from reference TRBV5-1 and TRBJ1-6, is KAGVTQTPRYLIKTRGQQVTLSCSPISGHRSVSWYQQTPGQGLQFLFEYFSETQRNKGNFPGRFSGRQFSNSRSEMNVSTLELGDSALYLCASSLDGVYNSPLHFGNGTRLTVT.

V and J are TRBV7-9 and TRBJ1-5; D not resolved. V lost 5 bases and J 1 base, leaving 15 bases between the germline ends. The germline V gene has CDR1 SEHNR and CDR2 FQNEAQ (reference sequence). CDR3 length: 16 amino acids. CDR3 loop: CASSRGPLTSNQPQHF. CDR3 nucleotides: TGTGCCAGCAGCCGCGGGCCGCTCACCAGCAATCAGCCCCAGCATTTT. Combining the CDR3 with reference TRBV7-9 and TRBJ1-5 gives the whole variable domain DTGVSQNPRHKITKRGQNVTFRCDPISEHNRLYWYRQTLGQGPEFLTYFQNEAQLEKSRLLSDRFSAERPKGSFSTLEIQRTEQGDSAMYLCASSRGPLTSNQPQHFGDGTRLSIL.

This clone was counted once. The chain is built from TRBV4-1 and TRBJ1-2; TRBD1 might be the D (5 bases). CDR1 MGHRA and CDR2 YSYEKL come from the germline V gene. The CDR3 loop spans 17 amino acids. Between the trimmed V and J ends, which lost 3 bases and 2 bases, there was a span of 19 bases. The CDR3 loop reads CASSHPPGGRNNYGYTF. The DNA for the CDR3 is TGCGCCAGCAGCCACCCCCCGGGGGGGAGAAACAACTATGGCTACACCTTC.

This clone was found once. V and J are TRBV7-2 and TRBJ2-2, with TRBD1 identical over 8 bases. CDR3 length equals 15 residues. J was trimmed by 8 bases and V by 1 base; bases with no gene match: 6. Germline CDR1 SGHTA, CDR2 FQGNSA. The CDR3 bases are TGTGCCAGCAGCTTAGGGCAGGGGGCAGGTGGGGAGCTGTTTTTT. Protein: CASSLGQGAGGELFF.

The chain links TRBV19 to TRBJ1-3; no firm D call. With 7 bases removed from V and 0 bases from J, the gap between germline ends came to 7 bases. This CDR3 has 13 residues. CDR1 LNHDA and CDR2 SQIVND come from the germline V gene (reference sequence). This chain's CDR3 is CASKRSSGNTIYF. The CDR3, as DNA: TGTGCCAGTAAGCGGAGCTCTGGAAACACCATATATTTT.

The gene calls are TRBV5-8 and TRBJ1-6, with a weak D call TRBD1 (6 bases). The CDR3 sequence is 13 residues long. Between the trimmed V and J ends, which lost 4 bases and 7 bases, there was a span of 9 bases. CDR1 and CDR2 (germline): SGHTS, YDEGEE. The CDR3 region has the DNA TGTGCCAGCAGCCGGACAGTCAATTCACCCCTCCACTTT. It specifies CASSRTVNSPLHF.

The CDR3 sequence: CASSYGGASTGELFF. The CDR3 DNA reads TGTGCCAGCAGCTATGGGGGGGCCAGTACCGGGGAGCTGTTTTTT. The gene calls are TRBV3-1 (or the pseudogene TRBV3-2) and TRBJ2-2; D may be TRBD2 (7 bases). V gave up 5 bases and J gave up 5 bases, with 15 bases separating them. The CDR3 totals 15 residues. Germline CDR1 reads LGHDT; CDR2 reads YNNKEL (reference sequence).

The V call is TRBV7-3, the J call TRBJ1-2; TRBD1 agrees at 7 bases. This CDR3 contains 13 residues. J lost 6 bases, V lost 3 bases, and 4 bases had no gene match. The germline V gene has CDR1 SGHTA and CDR2 FQGTGA. The CDR3 sequence is CASSLTTGDGYTF. The CDR3 region has the DNA TGTGCCAGCAGCTTGACTACAGGGGATGGCTACACCTTC. The full variable domain, in which reference TRBV7-3 and TRBJ1-2 provide the parts outside the CDR3, is GAGVSQTPSNKVTEKGKYVELRCDPISGHTALYWYRQSLGQGPEFLIYFQGTGAADDSGLPNDRFFAVRPEGSVSTLKIQRTERGDSAVYLCASSLTTGDGYTFGSGTRLTVV.

This clone has a handful of counts. The V and J genes are TRBV5-1 and TRBJ2-1; 13 bases are shared with TRBD2. The V gene end was trimmed by 4 bases and the J gene end by 9 bases; junction bases not matched to a gene: 7. Germline V gene sequence: CDR1 SGHRS, CDR2 YFSETQ. This CDR3 has 15 amino acids. This chain's CDR3 is CASSPTSGGHPEQFF. CDR3 in DNA: TGCGCCAGCAGCCCGACTAGCGGGGGGCATCCTGAGCAGTTCTTC.

The chain is built from TRBV25-1 and TRBJ1-2; D might be TRBD1 (6 bases). Between the trimmed V and J ends, which lost 3 bases and 6 bases, there was a span of 17 bases. The CDR3 totals 15 residues. Germline V CDR1 and CDR2: MGHDK, SYGVNS. The CDR3 region is CASSDVTTGTDGYTF. In nucleotides, the CDR3 is TGTGCCAGCAGTGACGTTACAACAGGGACGGATGGCTACACCTTC.

In this sample, this clone turned up once. This rearrangement joins TRBV30 to TRBJ2-3; 9 nucleotides align to TRBD1. J lost 1 base, V lost 2 bases, and 1 base had no gene match. The CDR3 contains 14 residues. CDR1 is GTSNPN and CDR2 is SVGIG in the germline V gene (reference sequence). The CDR3 sequence is CAWSRQGGTDTQYF. CDR3 DNA sequence: TGTGCCTGGAGTCGACAGGGGGGCACAGATACGCAGTATTTT.

V gene TRBV27 combines with J gene TRBJ1-5; D is perhaps TRBD1 (5 bases). The CDR3 has 15 amino acids. The V gene lost 3 bases and the J gene lost 0 bases, with 9 bases spanning the gap. Germline V gives CDR1 MNHEY, CDR2 SMNVEV (reference sequence). CDR3 loop: CASSFDSYSNQPQHF. In DNA, the CDR3 is TGTGCCAGCAGTTTTGACAGTTATAGCAATCAGCCCCAGCATTTT.

J is TRBJ1-1 and V is TRBV28; D might be TRBD1 (6 bases). Trimming pared 6 bases from V and 1 base from J, leaving 9 bases between. The CDR3 totals 13 residues. CDR1 MDHEN and CDR2 SYDVKM come from the germline V gene. The CDR3 loop reads CASRPQGNTEAFF. The DNA of the CDR3 is TGTGCCAGCAGGCCACAGGGGAACACTGAAGCTTTCTTT.

This clone was seen a single time. J is TRBJ2-7 and V is TRBV28; a weak D match, TRBD1 (6 bases). Germline V gives CDR1 MDHEN, CDR2 SYDVKM. There are 15 residues in the CDR3. V lost 2 bases and J 1 base, leaving 12 bases between the germline ends. This CDR3 is CASSLNRVGSYEQYF. CDR3 DNA sequence: TGTGCCAGCAGTTTAAACAGGGTGGGATCCTACGAGCAGTACTTC.

The chain combines TRBV9 with TRBJ1-6; D gene ambiguous. This CDR3 has 15 amino acids. Trimming cost V 4 bases and J 7 bases, with 15 bases left between them. CDR1 and CDR2 (germline): SGDLS, YYNGEE. The CDR3 nucleotides read TGTGCCAGCAGCCTCGGCCTAAGCGGCAATTCACCCCTCCACTTT. Its translation is CASSLGLSGNSPLHF.

The chain has TRBV5-1 and TRBJ1-1; D is possibly TRBD1 (5 bases). CDR3 length: 13 residues. Per germline, CDR1 SGHRS and CDR2 YFSETQ. Trimming stripped 4 bases from V and 0 bases from J, with 7 bases between. This CDR3 reads CASSPDMNTEAFF. CDR3 DNA: TGCGCCAGCAGCCCGGACATGAACACTGAAGCTTTCTTT.

V usage is TRBV13 and J usage is TRBJ2-7, with 8 nucleotides matching TRBD1. The V and J ends lost 6 bases and 0 bases, in that order; junction bases with no gene match: 22. CDR3 length equals 20 residues. In germline, CDR1 is PRHDT, CDR2 FYEKMQ (reference sequence). For the CDR3, the DNA is TGTGCCAGCAGTTCAGCCCAACAGGGACAGGCTGTGACCGGCTCCTACGAGCAGTACTTC. Encoded protein: CASSSAQQGQAVTGSYEQYF.